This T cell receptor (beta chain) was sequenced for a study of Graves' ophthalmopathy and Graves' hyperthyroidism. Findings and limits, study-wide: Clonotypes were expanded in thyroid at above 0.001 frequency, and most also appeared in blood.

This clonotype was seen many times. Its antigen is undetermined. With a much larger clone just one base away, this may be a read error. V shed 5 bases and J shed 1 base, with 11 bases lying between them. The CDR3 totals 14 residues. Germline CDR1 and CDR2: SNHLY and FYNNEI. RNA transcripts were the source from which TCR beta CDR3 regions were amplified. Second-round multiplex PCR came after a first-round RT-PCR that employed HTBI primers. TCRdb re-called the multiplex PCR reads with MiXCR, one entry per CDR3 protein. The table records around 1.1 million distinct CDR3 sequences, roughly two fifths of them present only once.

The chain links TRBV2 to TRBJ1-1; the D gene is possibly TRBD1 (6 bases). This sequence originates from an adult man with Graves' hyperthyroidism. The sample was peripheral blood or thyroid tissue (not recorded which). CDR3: CASSPGTWNTEAFF. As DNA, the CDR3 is TGTGCCAGCAGTCCGGGGACATGGAACACTGAAGCTTTCTTT.